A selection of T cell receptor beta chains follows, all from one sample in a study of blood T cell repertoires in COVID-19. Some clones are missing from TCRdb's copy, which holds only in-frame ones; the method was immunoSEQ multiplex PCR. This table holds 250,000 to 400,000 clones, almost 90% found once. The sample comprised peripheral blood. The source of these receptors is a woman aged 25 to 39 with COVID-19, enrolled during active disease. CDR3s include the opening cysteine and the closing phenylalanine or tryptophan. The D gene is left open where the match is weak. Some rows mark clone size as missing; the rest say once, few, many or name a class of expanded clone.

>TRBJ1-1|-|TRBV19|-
TGTGCCAGTAGCCCGGGGGGGGCTTCAGGTGAAGCTTTCTTT
CASSPGGASGEAFF
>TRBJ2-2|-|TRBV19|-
TGTGCCAGTACTATGGTACAGGGGAACACCGGGGAGCTGTTTTTT
CASTMVQGNTGELFF
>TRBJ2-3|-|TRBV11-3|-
TGTGCCAGCAGCTTGGCGGCTAGCACAGATACGCAGTATTTT
CASSLAASTDTQYF
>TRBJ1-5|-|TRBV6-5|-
TGTGCCAGCAGTTACTCGAGGTGGAGCAATCAGCCCCAGCATTTT
CASSYSRWSNQPQHF
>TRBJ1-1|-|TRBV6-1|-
TGTGCCAGCAGTGAATCAGACAGACGCTTGAACACTGAAGCTTTCTTT
CASSESDRRLNTEAFF
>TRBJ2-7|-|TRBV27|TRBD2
TGTGCCAGCAGTCGACTAGCGGGAGCCTCCTACGGGCAGTACTTC
CASSRLAGASYGQYF
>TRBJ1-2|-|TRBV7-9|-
TGTGCCAGCGAGGATGGCAGGGCGCTCTATGGCTACACCTTC
CASEDGRALYGYTF
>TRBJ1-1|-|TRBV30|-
TGTGCCGGACAGTTGAACACTGAAGCTTTCTTT
CAGQLNTEAFF
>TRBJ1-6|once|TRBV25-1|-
TGTGCCAGCAGCACAAGGGGTAGTATTAGTTCACCCCTCCACTTT
CASSTRGSISSPLHF
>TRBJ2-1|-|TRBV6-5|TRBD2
TGTGCCAGCAGGAAGCGGGAGCACAATGAGCAGTTCTTC
CASRKREHNEQFF
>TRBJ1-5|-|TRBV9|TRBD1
TGTGCCAGCGGGGACAGTAGCAATCAGCCCCAGCATTTT
CASGDSSNQPQHF
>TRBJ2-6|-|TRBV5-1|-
TGCGCCAGCAGCTTGGGCACGGTAGCGGGGGCCAACGTCCTGACTTTC
CASSLGTVAGANVLTF
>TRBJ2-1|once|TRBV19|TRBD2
TGTGCCAGTAACCCCGGCCCTAGCGGGACTTACAATGAGCAGTTCTTC
CASNPGPSGTYNEQFF
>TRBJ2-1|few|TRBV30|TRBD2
TGTGCCTGGAGTGGGGGACTAGCGGGGGCTGAGCAGTTCTTC
CAWSGGLAGAEQFF
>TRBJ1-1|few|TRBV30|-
TGTGCCTGGAGGCGGACTTGGGGCACTGAAGCTTTCTTT
CAWRRTWGTEAFF
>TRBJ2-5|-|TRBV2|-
TGTGCCAGCAGTTTAGACAGAGCCCAAGAGACCCAGTACTTC
CASSLDRAQETQYF
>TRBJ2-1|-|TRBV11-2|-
TGTGCCAGCAGCCATGCTTTGGGAGGTTCGGGGGAGCAGTTCTTC
CASSHALGGSGEQFF
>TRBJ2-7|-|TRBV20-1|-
TGCAGTGCTAGTGAGGCGGTTTACTCCTACGAGCAGTACTTC
CSASEAVYSYEQYF
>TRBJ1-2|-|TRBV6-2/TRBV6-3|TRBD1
TGTGCCAGCAGTTACAACGGACAGGGCGACTATGGCTACACCTTC
CASSYNGQGDYGYTF
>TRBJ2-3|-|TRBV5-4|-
TGTGCCAGCAGCCCAGGGATGGCGGGGAGCACAGATACGCAGTATTTT
CASSPGMAGSTDTQYF
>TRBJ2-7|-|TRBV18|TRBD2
TGTGCCAGCTCCCGGGACTACTCCTACGAGCAGTACTTC
CASSRDYSYEQYF
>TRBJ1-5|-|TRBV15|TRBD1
TGTGCCACCAGTGGACAGGACAATCAGCCCCAGCATTTT
CATSGQDNQPQHF
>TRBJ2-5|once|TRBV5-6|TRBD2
TGTGCCAGCAGCTTGGGTACTAGCGGGAGAGTATGGGAGACCCAGTACTTC
CASSLGTSGRVWETQYF
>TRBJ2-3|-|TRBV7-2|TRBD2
TGTGCCAGCAGCTCCCGGAAGGGCGGGAGTAGGGCAGATACGCAGTATTTT
CASSSRKGGSRADTQYF
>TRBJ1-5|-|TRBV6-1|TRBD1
TGTGCCAGCAGAGAACAGGGGGCGGGCGGGAATCAGCCCCAGCATTTT
CASREQGAGGNQPQHF
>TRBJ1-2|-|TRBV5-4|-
TGTGCCAGCAGCTTGGTCTCGGCTAACTATGGCTACACCTTC
CASSLVSANYGYTF
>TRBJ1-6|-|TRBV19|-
TGTGCAACAACTCTCGGACAGCACTATAATTCACCCCTCCACTTT
CATTLGQHYNSPLHF
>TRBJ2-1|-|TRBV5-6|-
TGTGCCAGCAGCTTCCTTGACCGGGACTGGTCCTACAATGAGCAGTTCTTC
CASSFLDRDWSYNEQFF
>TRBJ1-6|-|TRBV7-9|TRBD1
TGTGCCAGCAGCTCGCCCACAGGGGGTAATTCACCCCTCCACTTT
CASSSPTGGNSPLHF
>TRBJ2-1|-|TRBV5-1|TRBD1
TGCGCCAGCAGCTCTAGGTCCGGGACAGGGGGCAGGGATGAGCAGTTCTTC
CASSSRSGTGGRDEQFF
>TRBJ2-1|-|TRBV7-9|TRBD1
TGTGCCAGCAGCCCAGGGGGACAGTACAATGAGCAGTTCTTC
CASSPGGQYNEQFF
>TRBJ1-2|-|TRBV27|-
TGTGCCAGCAGTATGGGGGGGAGAAGGTACACCTTC
CASSMGGRRYTF
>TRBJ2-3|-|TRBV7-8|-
TGTGCCAGCAGCTTAGGTACGGGGACAGATACGCAGTATTTT
CASSLGTGTDTQYF
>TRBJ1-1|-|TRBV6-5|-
TGTGCCAGCAGCAAACCGACCCCCACGTCAGGTGAAGCTTTCTTT
CASSKPTPTSGEAFF
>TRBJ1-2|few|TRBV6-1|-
TGTGCCAGCAGTGAAGCGGAATCGGGGGTAGAAAGTTACACCTTC
CASSEAESGVESYTF
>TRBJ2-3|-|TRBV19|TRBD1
TGTGCCAGTAGTAGCCTGTTCTCAGGACAGGCCTTCACAGATACGCAGTATTTT
CASSSLFSGQAFTDTQYF
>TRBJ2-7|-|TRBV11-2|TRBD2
TGTGCCAGCAGCTCCAGCAGCGGGAGTCTATACGAGCAGTACTTC
CASSSSSGSLYEQYF
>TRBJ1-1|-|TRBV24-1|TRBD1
TGTGCCACCAGTGATTTCGGACAGGGGGTCACTGAAGCTTTCTTT
CATSDFGQGVTEAFF
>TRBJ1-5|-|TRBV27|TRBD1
TGTGCCAGCAGCCGCGACAGGGATAGCAATCAGCCCCAGCATTTT
CASSRDRDSNQPQHF
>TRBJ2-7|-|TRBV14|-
TGTGCCAGCAGCCAAAACGGCTACGAGCAGTACTTC
CASSQNGYEQYF
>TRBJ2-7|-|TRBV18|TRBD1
TGTGCCAGCTCACCGTCAGGGGGCTACGAGCAGTACTTC
CASSPSGGYEQYF
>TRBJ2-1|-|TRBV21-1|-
TGTGCCAGCAGCACCCCTAGGTGGCAGGGGAGGGAGTTCTTC
CASSTPRWQGREFF
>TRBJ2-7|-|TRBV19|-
TGTGCCAGTAGTCTCTCCCCTAAGGAGATCCAGTACTTC
CASSLSPKEIQYF
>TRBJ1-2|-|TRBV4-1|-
TGCGCCAGCAGCCAAGTTATCCCGTATGGCTACACCTTC
CASSQVIPYGYTF
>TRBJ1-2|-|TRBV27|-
TGTGCCAGCAGTTTATTAGGACAAGCTAACTATGGCTACACCTTC
CASSLLGQANYGYTF